The present entry profiles one T cell receptor (beta chain) with its context. This sample is drawn from a study of blood T cell repertoires in COVID-19. Study at large: Acute and convalescent COVID-19 specimens originated in the United States, Italy and Spain. PBMCs, B-cell-depleted T cells, or T cells provided the cDNA or gDNA that made up the material.

Methods used by the authors: From reference gene primer amplification, estimates of nucleated cell counts were derived. The table came from immunoSEQ multiplex PCR; TCRdb's copy has only in-frame clones and leaves some out. From that table come the V and J calls and clone size; the DNA was used to work out D and trimming. Among 280,000 or so clones listed, about nine tenths were seen once. Germline V CDR1 and CDR2: MNHEY, SVGAGI. Deletions cut 7 bases from V and 6 bases from J, with 21 bases between. The CDR3 is 15 residues long. The sample was peripheral blood. The clonotype was recovered from an older woman with acute or convalescent COVID-19. This chain connects TRBV6-5 to TRBJ1-2, with no clear D. CDR3 loop: CASIRLGRSEDGYTF. Written as DNA, the CDR3 is TGTGCCAGCATTCGACTAGGACGGTCTGAGGATGGCTACACCTTC.